What follows describes a single T cell receptor beta chain. The sample is drawn from a study of cytotoxic CD8 clonotypes in ibrutinib-treated CLL. At the level of the study: The patients, about a dozen relapsed/refractory and approximately 15 treatment-naive, included about 18 who were IGHV unmutated.

V lost 11 bases and J lost 3, with 16 bases in between. The CDR3 sequence is 13 residues long. CDR1 and CDR2 (germline): SNHLY, FYNNEI. Profiling relied on immunoSEQ multiplex PCR, and the TCRdb table lists in-frame clones only, not all of them. The profile shows 110,000 to 150,000 clones, approximately 90% of them singletons. Sequenced here: PBMCs, sampled after 12 months of ibrutinib treatment. The chain employs TRBV2 and TRBJ2-5, with a weak D call TRBD2 (6 bases). The origin of this receptor is a human donor with chronic lymphocytic leukemia. In nucleotides, the CDR3 is TGTGCCGTACGCGGCGGGGCCAAAGAGACCCAGTACTTC. This sequence encodes CAVRGGAKETQYF.